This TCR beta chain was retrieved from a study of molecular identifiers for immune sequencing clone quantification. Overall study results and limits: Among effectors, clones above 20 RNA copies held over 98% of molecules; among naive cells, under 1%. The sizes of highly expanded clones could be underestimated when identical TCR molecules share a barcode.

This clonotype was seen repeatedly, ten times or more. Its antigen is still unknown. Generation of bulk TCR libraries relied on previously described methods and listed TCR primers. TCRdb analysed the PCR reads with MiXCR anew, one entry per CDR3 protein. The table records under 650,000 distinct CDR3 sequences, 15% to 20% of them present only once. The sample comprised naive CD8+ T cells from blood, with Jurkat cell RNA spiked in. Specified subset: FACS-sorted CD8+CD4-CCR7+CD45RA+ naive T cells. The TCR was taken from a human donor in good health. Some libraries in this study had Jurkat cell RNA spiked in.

The CDR3 here is CASNQGGNTEAFF. The CDR3 nucleotides read TGTGCCAGCAACCAGGGGGGGAACACTGAAGCTTTCTTT. The rearrangement links TRBV6-5 to TRBJ1-1; 7 bases are a match to TRBD1. The germline V gene encodes CDR1 MNHEY and CDR2 SVGAGI. The CDR3 runs 13 residues. V gave up 7 bases and J gave up 1 base; unmatched junction bases: 3.